Listed below are T cell receptor beta chains from one sample, sequenced in a study of shared clonotypes between healthy human individuals. The assay was immunoSEQ multiplex PCR, and TCRdb's table has in-frame clones only and misses some. The table includes some 2,000,000 clones, less than 95% detected once. The sample was naive CD8+ T cells sorted from blood. Receptors were obtained from a young man in good health. Each CDR3 is given with its conserved first and last residue. A D gene is named only where the DNA matches it firmly. For some rows the clone size is stated as once, few or many, or as a class when expanded; others skip it.

j_call v_call d_call clone_size cdr3_aa cdr3_nt
TRBJ2-7 TRBV6-5 TRBD1 - CASSFSVDRGDEQYF TGTGCCAGCAGTTTTTCGGTCGACAGGGGGGACGAGCAGTACTTC
TRBJ2-1 TRBV19 TRBD2 - CASTPGLAFYNEQFF TGTGCCAGTACCCCGGGACTAGCTTTCTACAATGAGCAGTTCTTC
TRBJ2-7 TRBV19 - - CASKLASTSYEQYF TGTGCCAGTAAGTTAGCGAGCACTTCCTACGAGCAGTACTTC
TRBJ2-7 TRBV28 TRBD1 - CASSLVDRDYEQYF TGTGCCAGCAGTCTTGTGGACAGGGACTACGAGCAGTACTTC
TRBJ1-2 TRBV27 - once CASSSRGGSYGYTF TGTGCCAGCAGTTCCCGTGGAGGGAGCTATGGCTACACCTTC
TRBJ2-3 TRBV7-2 TRBD2 - CASSLALAVTDTQYF TGTGCCAGCAGCTTAGCACTAGCGGTCACAGATACGCAGTATTTT
TRBJ1-1 TRBV30 - - CAWSPINTEAFF TGTGCCTGGAGCCCCATAAACACTGAAGCTTTCTTT
TRBJ2-5 TRBV5-8 TRBD2 - CASSVSGRALETQYF TGTGCCAGCAGCGTCAGCGGGAGGGCCTTAGAGACCCAGTACTTC
TRBJ2-2 TRBV28 TRBD1 - CASSSGTGLVGELFF TGTGCCAGCAGTTCTGGGACAGGGTTAGTCGGGGAGCTGTTTTTT
TRBJ2-2 TRBV27 TRBD2 - CASSSLAGAGELFF TGTGCCAGCAGTTCCTTAGCGGGAGCCGGGGAGCTGTTTTTT
TRBJ1-1 TRBV4-3 - - CASSQDWEGENTEAFF TGCGCCAGCAGCCAAGATTGGGAAGGGGAGAACACTGAAGCTTTCTTT
TRBJ1-5 TRBV4-1 - - CASSHSVQTHQPQHF TGCGCCAGCAGCCACTCCGTTCAGACTCATCAGCCCCAGCATTTT
TRBJ2-5 TRBV10-3 - - CAISESDLGGRSQETQYF TGTGCCATCAGTGAGTCCGACCTCGGGGGCAGGTCCCAAGAGACCCAGTACTTC
TRBJ2-6 TRBV27 - - CASSSIRVSGANVLTF TGTGCCAGCAGTAGTATAAGAGTCTCTGGGGCCAACGTCCTGACTTTC
TRBJ1-2 TRBV5-4 - - CASSLAGSGFYGYTF TGTGCCAGCAGCTTGGCTGGCAGCGGATTCTATGGCTACACCTTC
TRBJ2-5 TRBV9 TRBD2 - CASSVGGGNQETQYF TGTGCCAGCAGCGTAGGGGGAGGGAACCAAGAGACCCAGTACTTC
TRBJ1-5 TRBV7-9 - - CASSLEYGGNQPQHF TGTGCCAGCAGCTTAGAATACGGGGGCAATCAGCCCCAGCATTTT
TRBJ2-7 TRBV9 - - CASSVGEPGEQYF TGTGCCAGCAGCGTAGGTGAACCAGGCGAGCAGTACTTC
TRBJ2-7 TRBV28 TRBD1 - CASSVTGGAYEQYF TGTGCCAGCAGTGTGACAGGGGGGGCCTACGAGCAGTACTTC
TRBJ1-6 TRBV6-5 - - CASSYRTDNSPLHF TGTGCCAGCAGTTACCGGACAGATAATTCACCCCTCCACTTT
TRBJ1-5 TRBV7-2 TRBD1 - CASSLRGTEYSNQPQHF TGTGCCAGCAGCTTAAGAGGGACAGAATATAGCAATCAGCCCCAGCATTTT
TRBJ2-3 TRBV9 - - CASSVEGNTDTQYF TGTGCCAGCAGCGTAGAAGGGAACACAGATACGCAGTATTTT
TRBJ2-1 TRBV5-1 - - CASSYNAQYNEQFF TGCGCCAGCAGCTACAATGCCCAGTACAATGAGCAGTTCTTC
TRBJ2-1 TRBV4-1 - - CASSQEEGGSSYNEQFF TGCGCCAGCAGCCAAGAAGAAGGTGGCAGCTCCTACAATGAGCAGTTCTTC
TRBJ2-2 TRBV27 TRBD1 - CASRPGTGNTGELFF TGTGCCAGCAGGCCCGGGACAGGGAACACCGGGGAGCTGTTTTTT
TRBJ2-7 TRBV7-9 TRBD2 - CASSPWEGIYEQYF TGTGCCAGCAGCCCCTGGGAGGGTATCTACGAGCAGTACTTC
TRBJ2-2 TRBV13 - - CASSIQGDTGELFF TGTGCCAGCAGCATACAGGGAGACACCGGGGAGCTGTTTTTT
TRBJ1-6 TRBV6-5 TRBD1 once CASSFDRENLPLHF TGTGCCAGCAGTTTTGACAGGGAGAATTTGCCCCTCCACTTT
TRBJ2-3 TRBV7-9 TRBD2 - CASSPLAGGPPDTQYF TGTGCCAGCAGCCCACTAGCGGGAGGGCCCCCAGATACGCAGTATTTT
TRBJ1-1 TRBV5-1 - - CASSLSQNTEAFF TGCGCCAGCAGCTTGTCCCAGAACACTGAAGCTTTCTTT
TRBJ2-7 TRBV7-9 TRBD1 - CASSLGQGFGYEQYF TGTGCCAGCAGCTTGGGACAGGGTTTCGGCTACGAGCAGTACTTC
TRBJ2-2 TRBV6-5 TRBD2 - CASSYSSSGSTGELFF TGTGCCAGCAGTTACTCGTCTAGCGGGAGCACCGGGGAGCTGTTTTTT
TRBJ1-1 TRBV6-1 - - CASISTVSTEAFF TGTGCCAGCATTTCGACAGTAAGCACTGAAGCTTTCTTT
TRBJ1-1 TRBV5-1 - once CASSLSPSEGTEAFF TGCGCCAGCAGCTTGTCACCGTCGGAGGGCACTGAAGCTTTCTTT
TRBJ2-1 TRBV5-1 - - CASTPDGVSYNEQFF TGCGCCAGCACTCCGGACGGCGTCTCCTACAATGAGCAGTTCTTC
TRBJ2-7 TRBV4-1 TRBD1 - CASSQEPPWGQGSYEQYF TGCGCCAGCAGCCAAGAACCCCCTTGGGGACAGGGCTCCTACGAGCAGTACTTC
TRBJ2-1 TRBV7-6 - - CASSPGSAVSSYEQFF TGTGCCAGCAGCCCCGGCTCGGCGGTATCAAGTTATGAGCAGTTCTTC
TRBJ2-6 TRBV9 TRBD1 - CASSVRTGDSGANVLTF TGTGCCAGCAGCGTGCGGACAGGAGACTCTGGGGCCAACGTCCTGACTTTC
TRBJ2-5 TRBV6-6 - - CASSYSPGDGETQYF TGTGCCAGCAGTTACTCTCCAGGGGACGGAGAGACCCAGTACTTC
TRBJ2-7 TRBV4-1 - few CASSQDRQGVSYEQYF TGCGCCAGCAGCCAAGATCGGCAGGGAGTTTCCTACGAGCAGTACTTC
TRBJ2-7 TRBV4-2 TRBD1 - CASGVQGANEQYF TGTGCCAGCGGCGTCCAGGGGGCTAACGAGCAGTACTTC
TRBJ2-1 TRBV28 - - CASSVGYNEQFF TGTGCCAGCAGTGTGGGTTACAATGAGCAGTTCTTC
TRBJ1-2 TRBV10-2 - - CASSESVGDIYGYTF TGCGCCAGCAGTGAGTCGGTCGGAGATATATATGGCTACACCTTC
TRBJ2-2 TRBV29-1 - - CSVEGSNTGELFF TGCAGCGTTGAGGGGTCGAACACCGGGGAGCTGTTTTTT
TRBJ1-5 TRBV2 - - CASGHGVAGGYSNQPQHF TGTGCCAGCGGGCACGGGGTAGCTGGGGGCTATAGCAATCAGCCCCAGCATTTT
TRBJ2-1 TRBV9 - - CATGAGHSGDEQFF TGTGCAACGGGGGCGGGGCATTCTGGTGATGAGCAGTTCTTC